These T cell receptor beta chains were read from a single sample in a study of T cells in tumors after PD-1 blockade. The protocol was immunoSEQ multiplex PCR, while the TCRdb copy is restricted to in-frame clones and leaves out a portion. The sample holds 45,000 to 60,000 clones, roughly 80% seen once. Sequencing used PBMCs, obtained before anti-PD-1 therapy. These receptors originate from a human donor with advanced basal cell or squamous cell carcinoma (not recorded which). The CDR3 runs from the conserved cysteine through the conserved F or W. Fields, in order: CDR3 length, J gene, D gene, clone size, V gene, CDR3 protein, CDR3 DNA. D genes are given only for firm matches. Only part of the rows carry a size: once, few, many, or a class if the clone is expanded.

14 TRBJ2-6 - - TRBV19 CASMRSSGANVLTF TGTGCCAGTATGAGGAGCTCTGGGGCCAACGTCCTGACTTTC
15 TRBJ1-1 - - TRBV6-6 CASSSNLGRGTEAFF TGTGCCAGCAGTTCCAACTTGGGGCGTGGCACTGAAGCTTTCTTT
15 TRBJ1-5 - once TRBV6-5 CASSYSITGNQPQHF TGTGCCAGCAGTTACTCTATTACGGGCAATCAGCCCCAGCATTTT
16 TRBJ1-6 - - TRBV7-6 CASSLASGASNSPLHF TGTGCCAGCAGCTTAGCAAGTGGGGCGAGTAATTCACCCCTCCACTTT
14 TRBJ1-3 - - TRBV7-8 CASSRSNSGNTIYF TGTGCCAGCAGCCGCTCCAACTCTGGAAACACCATATATTTT
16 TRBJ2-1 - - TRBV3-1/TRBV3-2 CASSKYYRDSYNEQFF TGTGCCAGCAGTAAATACTACAGGGACTCCTACAATGAGCAGTTCTTC
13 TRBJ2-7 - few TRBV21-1 CASSKTYRDRVYF TGTGCCAGCAGCAAAACTTACCGGGACAGGGTTTACTTC
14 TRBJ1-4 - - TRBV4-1 CASSPGDSREKLFF TGCGCCAGCAGCCCAGGGGACTCTAGGGAAAAACTGTTTTTT
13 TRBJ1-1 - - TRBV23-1 CASAIRGSTEAFF TGCGCCAGCGCGATAAGGGGGAGCACTGAAGCTTTCTTT
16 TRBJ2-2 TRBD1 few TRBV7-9 CASSSGTGADTGELFF TGTGCCAGCAGTTCCGGGACAGGGGCCGACACCGGGGAGCTGTTTTTT
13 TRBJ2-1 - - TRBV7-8 CASSLAGIREQFF TGTGCCAGCAGCTTAGCCGGGATCCGGGAGCAGTTCTTC
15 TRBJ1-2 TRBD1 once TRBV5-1 CASTPDGGTGGGYTF TGCGCCAGCACCCCCGACGGGGGGACAGGGGGTGGCTACACCTTC
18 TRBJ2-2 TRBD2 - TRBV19 CASSIYTSGRGSTGELFF TGTGCCAGTAGTATATACACTAGCGGGAGGGGGAGCACCGGGGAGCTGTTTTTT
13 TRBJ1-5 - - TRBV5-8 CASSLFPAQPQHF TGTGCCAGCAGCTTATTTCCGGCGCAGCCCCAGCATTTT
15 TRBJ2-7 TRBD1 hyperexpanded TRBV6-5 CASSYSGQDAYEQYF TGTGCCAGCAGTTACTCGGGACAGGATGCCTACGAGCAGTACTTC
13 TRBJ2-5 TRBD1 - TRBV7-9 CASSTQGEETQYF TGTGCCAGCAGCACCCAGGGGGAGGAGACCCAGTACTTC
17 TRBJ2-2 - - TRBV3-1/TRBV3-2 CASSQKSGTGNTGELFF TGTGCCAGCAGCCAAAAATCCGGGACCGGCAACACCGGGGAGCTGTTTTTT
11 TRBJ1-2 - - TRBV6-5 CASMTAYGYTF TGTGCCAGCATGACAGCCTATGGCTACACCTTC
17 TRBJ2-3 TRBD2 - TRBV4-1 CASSQVLAAILTDTQYF TGCGCCAGCAGCCAAGTCCTAGCGGCGATTCTCACAGATACGCAGTATTTT
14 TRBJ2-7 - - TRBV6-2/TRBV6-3 CASSASSSRDEQYF TGTGCCAGCAGTGCCTCTAGTTCCAGGGACGAGCAGTACTTC
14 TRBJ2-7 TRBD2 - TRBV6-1 CASSEGGGNYEQYF TGTGCCAGCAGTGAAGGGGGGGGGAACTACGAGCAGTACTTC
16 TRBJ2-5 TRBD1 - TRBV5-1 CASSLRTGLTRETQYF TGCGCCAGCAGCCTAAGGACAGGTCTCACGCGAGAGACCCAGTACTTC
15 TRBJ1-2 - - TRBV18 CASSRDGGALGGYTF TGTGCCAGCTCTCGAGATGGGGGGGCCTTAGGTGGCTACACCTTC
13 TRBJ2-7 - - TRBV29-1 CSVAGEGRHEQYF TGCAGCGTTGCAGGTGAGGGACGCCACGAGCAGTACTTC
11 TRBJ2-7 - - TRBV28 CASSPRHEQYF TGTGCCAGCAGCCCCCGGCACGAGCAGTACTTC
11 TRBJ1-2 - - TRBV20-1 CSARQWNGYTF TGCAGTGCTAGACAGTGGAATGGCTACACCTTC
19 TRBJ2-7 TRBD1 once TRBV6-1 CASSERFFSYGQGGHEQYF TGTGCCAGCAGTGAAAGGTTTTTCTCTTATGGACAGGGAGGACACGAGCAGTACTTC
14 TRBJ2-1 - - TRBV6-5 CASRAPGRYNEQFF TGTGCCAGCAGGGCTCCGGGGCGGTACAATGAGCAGTTCTTC
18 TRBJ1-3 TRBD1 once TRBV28 CASSLLLATGDWVNTIYF TGTGCCAGCAGTTTATTGTTGGCGACAGGGGATTGGGTGAACACCATATATTTT
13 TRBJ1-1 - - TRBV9 CASSVDSTKQAFF TGTGCCAGCAGCGTAGACTCCACTAAGCAAGCTTTCTTT
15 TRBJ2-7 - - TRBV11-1 CASSLRVAEAYEQYF TGTGCCAGCAGCTTAAGGGTGGCGGAAGCCTACGAGCAGTACTTC
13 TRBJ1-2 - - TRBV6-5 CASSNSGDVGYTF TGTGCCAGCAGCAATTCAGGTGATGTTGGCTACACCTTC
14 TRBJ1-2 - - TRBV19 CASSVQGFNYGYTF TGTGCCAGTAGTGTACAGGGTTTCAACTATGGCTACACCTTC
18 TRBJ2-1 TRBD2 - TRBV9 CASSVPTGTSGSYNEQFF TGTGCCAGCAGCGTACCAACGGGGACTAGCGGTTCCTACAATGAGCAGTTCTTC
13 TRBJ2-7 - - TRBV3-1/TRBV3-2 CASSQTSIYEQYF TGTGCCAGCAGCCAAACCTCTATCTACGAGCAGTACTTC
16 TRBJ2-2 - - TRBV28 CASSSGQLANTGELFF TGTGCCAGCAGTTCCGGACAGCTCGCGAACACCGGGGAGCTGTTTTTT
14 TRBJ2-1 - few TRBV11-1 CASSLRGNHNEQFF TGTGCCAGCAGCTTGCGGGGCAACCACAATGAGCAGTTCTTC
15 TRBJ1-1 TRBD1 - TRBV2 CASSREGQGSTEAFF TGTGCCAGCAGTCGAGAGGGACAGGGGAGCACTGAAGCTTTCTTT
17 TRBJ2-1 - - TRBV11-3 CASSLRLGPVLGNEQFF TGTGCCAGCAGCCTTCGACTAGGGCCAGTGCTGGGAAATGAGCAGTTCTTC
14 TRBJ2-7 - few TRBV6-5 CASSSRVGGGEQYF TGTGCCAGCAGCTCCAGGGTAGGGGGGGGCGAGCAGTACTTC
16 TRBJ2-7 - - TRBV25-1 CASSDPRDSEGYEQYF TGTGCCAGCAGTGACCCCCGGGACTCGGAAGGTTACGAGCAGTACTTC
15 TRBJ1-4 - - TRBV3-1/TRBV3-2 CASSQGGREGEKLFF TGTGCCAGCAGCCAAGGAGGCAGGGAGGGTGAAAAACTGTTTTTT
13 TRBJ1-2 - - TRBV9 CASSAGATASYTF TGTGCCAGCAGCGCTGGGGCGACCGCGAGCTACACCTTC
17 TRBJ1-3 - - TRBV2 CAATKKTDLSSGNTIYF TGTGCCGCTACTAAAAAGACAGACCTTTCCTCTGGAAACACCATATATTTT
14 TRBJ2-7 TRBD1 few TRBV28 CASRKGQGSYEQYF TGTGCCAGCAGGAAAGGACAGGGGTCATACGAGCAGTACTTC
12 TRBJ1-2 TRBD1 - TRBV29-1 CSTDRAPYGYTF TGCAGCACTGACAGGGCTCCTTATGGCTACACCTTC
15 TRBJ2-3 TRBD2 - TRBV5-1 CASRPRTGEGDTQYF TGCGCCAGCAGGCCACGGACGGGGGAGGGAGATACGCAGTATTTT
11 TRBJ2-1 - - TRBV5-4 CASSRDNEQFF TGTGCCAGCAGCCGGGACAATGAGCAGTTCTTC
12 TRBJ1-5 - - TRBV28 CASSLRDQPQHF TGTGCCAGCAGTTTACGGGATCAGCCCCAGCATTTT
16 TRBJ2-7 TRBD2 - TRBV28 CASSFQLAVLSYEQYF TGTGCCAGCAGTTTCCAACTAGCGGTACTCTCCTACGAGCAGTACTTC
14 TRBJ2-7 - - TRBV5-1 CASSLNAQNYEQYF TGCGCCAGCAGCTTGAACGCACAGAACTACGAGCAGTACTTC
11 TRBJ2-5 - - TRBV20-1 CSVEARETQYF TGCAGTGTAGAAGCGAGAGAGACCCAGTACTTC
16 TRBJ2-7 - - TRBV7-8 CASSLHAGTLDYEQYF TGTGCCAGCAGCTTACACGCCGGGACTCTCGATTACGAGCAGTACTTC
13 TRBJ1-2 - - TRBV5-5 CASSLGGSYGYTF TGTGCCAGCAGCTTGGGAGGGTCCTATGGCTACACCTTC
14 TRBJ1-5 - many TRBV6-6 CASSYPGDSQPQHF TGTGCCAGCAGTTACCCAGGGGATAGTCAGCCCCAGCATTTT
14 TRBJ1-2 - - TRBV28 CASRTPGEQFGYTF TGTGCCAGCAGAACTCCGGGAGAACAGTTTGGCTACACCTTC
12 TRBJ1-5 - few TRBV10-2 CASMGGNQPQHF TGCGCCAGCATGGGGGGGAATCAGCCCCAGCATTTT
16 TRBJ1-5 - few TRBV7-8 CASSLALGGGYQPQHF TGTGCCAGCAGCTTAGCTTTGGGGGGCGGGTATCAGCCCCAGCATTTT
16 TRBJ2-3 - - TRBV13 CASSLGRGTPTDTQYF TGTGCCAGCAGCTTAGGCCGGGGGACACCCACAGATACGCAGTATTTT